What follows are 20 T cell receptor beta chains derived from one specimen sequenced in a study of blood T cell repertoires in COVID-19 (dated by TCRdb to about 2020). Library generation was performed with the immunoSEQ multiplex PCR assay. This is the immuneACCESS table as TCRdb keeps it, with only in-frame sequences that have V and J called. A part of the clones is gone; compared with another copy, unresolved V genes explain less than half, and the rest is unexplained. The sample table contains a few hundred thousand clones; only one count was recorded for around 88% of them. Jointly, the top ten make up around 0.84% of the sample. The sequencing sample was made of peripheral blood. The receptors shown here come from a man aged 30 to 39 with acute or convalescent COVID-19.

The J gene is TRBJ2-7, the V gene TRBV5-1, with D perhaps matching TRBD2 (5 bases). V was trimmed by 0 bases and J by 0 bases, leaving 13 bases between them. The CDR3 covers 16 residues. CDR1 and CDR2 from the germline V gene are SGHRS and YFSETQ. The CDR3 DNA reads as TGCGCCAGCAGCTTGGGAGGGCGACAAACCTCCTACGAGCAGTACTTC. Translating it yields CASSLGGRQTSYEQYF.

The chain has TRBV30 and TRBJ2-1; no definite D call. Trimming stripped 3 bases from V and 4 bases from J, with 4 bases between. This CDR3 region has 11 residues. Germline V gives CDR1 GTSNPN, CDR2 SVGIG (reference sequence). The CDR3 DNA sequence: TGTGCCTGGAGCAAATACAATGAGCAGTTCTTC. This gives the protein CAWSKYNEQFF.

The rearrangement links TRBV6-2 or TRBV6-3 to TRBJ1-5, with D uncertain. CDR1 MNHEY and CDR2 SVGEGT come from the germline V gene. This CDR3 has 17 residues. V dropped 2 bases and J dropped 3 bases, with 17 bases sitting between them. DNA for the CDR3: TGTGCCAGCAGTTACATCCCAGGAGGGTATAACAATCAGCCCCAGCATTTT. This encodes CASSYIPGGYNNQPQHF.

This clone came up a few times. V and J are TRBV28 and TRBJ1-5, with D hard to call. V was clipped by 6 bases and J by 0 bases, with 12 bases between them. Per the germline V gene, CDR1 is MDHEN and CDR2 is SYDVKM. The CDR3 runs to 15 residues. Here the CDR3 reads CASSNRQTSNQPQHF. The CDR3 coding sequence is TGTGCCAGCAGCAACCGACAAACTAGCAATCAGCCCCAGCATTTT.

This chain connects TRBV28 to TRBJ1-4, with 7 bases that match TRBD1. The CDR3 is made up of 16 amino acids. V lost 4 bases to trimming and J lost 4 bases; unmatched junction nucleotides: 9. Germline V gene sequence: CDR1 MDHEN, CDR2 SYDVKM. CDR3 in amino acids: CASSYHGTAFNEKLFF. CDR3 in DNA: TGTGCCAGCAGTTACCATGGGACAGCTTTTAATGAAAAACTGTTTTTT.

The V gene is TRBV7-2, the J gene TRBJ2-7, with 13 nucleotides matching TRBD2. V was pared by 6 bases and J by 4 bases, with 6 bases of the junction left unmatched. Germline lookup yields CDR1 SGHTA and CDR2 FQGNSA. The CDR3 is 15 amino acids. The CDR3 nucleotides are TGTGCCAGCAGTCAGGGACTAGCGGGGATGTACGAGCAGTACTTC. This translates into CASSQGLAGMYEQYF. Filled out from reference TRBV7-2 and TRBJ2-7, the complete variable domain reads GAGVSQSPSNKVTEKGKDVELRCDPISGHTALYWYRQSLGQGLEFLIYFQGNSAPDKSGLPSDRFSAERTGGSVSTLTIQRTQQEDSAVYLCASSQGLAGMYEQYFGPGTRLTVT.

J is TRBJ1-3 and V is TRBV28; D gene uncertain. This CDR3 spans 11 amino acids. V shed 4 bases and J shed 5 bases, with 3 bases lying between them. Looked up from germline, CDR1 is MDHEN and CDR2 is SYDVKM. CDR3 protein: CASSSRNTIYF. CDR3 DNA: TGTGCCAGCAGTTCTAGAAACACCATATATTTT.

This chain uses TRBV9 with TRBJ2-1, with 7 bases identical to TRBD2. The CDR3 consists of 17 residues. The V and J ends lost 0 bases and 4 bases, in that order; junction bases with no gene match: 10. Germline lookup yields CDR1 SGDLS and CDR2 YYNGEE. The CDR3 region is CASSVDGSGRGYNEQFF. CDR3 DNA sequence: TGTGCCAGCAGCGTAGATGGTTCTGGGCGGGGGTACAATGAGCAGTTCTTC.

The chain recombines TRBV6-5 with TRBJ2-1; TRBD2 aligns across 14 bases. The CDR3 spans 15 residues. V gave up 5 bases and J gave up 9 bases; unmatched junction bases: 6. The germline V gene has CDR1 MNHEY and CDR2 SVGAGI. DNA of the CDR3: TGTGCCAGCAGTATAGGACTAGCGGGGGGAACTGAGCAGTTCTTC. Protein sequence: CASSIGLAGGTEQFF.

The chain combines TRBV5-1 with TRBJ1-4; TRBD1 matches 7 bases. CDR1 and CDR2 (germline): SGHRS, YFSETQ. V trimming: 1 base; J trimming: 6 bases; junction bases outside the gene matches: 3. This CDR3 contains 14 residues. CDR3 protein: CASSLPGGDEKLFF. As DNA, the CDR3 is TGCGCCAGCAGCTTGCCAGGGGGTGATGAAAAACTGTTTTTT.

Here the CDR3 DNA reads TGTGCCAGCAGTCCCCGGACAGGGGGCGTTCCTGGCTACACCTTC. Translation gives CASSPRTGGVPGYTF. V and J are TRBV6-6 and TRBJ1-2; 11 nucleotides match TRBD1. Germline V gene sequence: CDR1 MNHNY, CDR2 SVGAGI (reference sequence). V was pared by 5 bases and J by 7 bases, with 9 bases of the junction left unmatched. This CDR3 is 15 amino acids long.

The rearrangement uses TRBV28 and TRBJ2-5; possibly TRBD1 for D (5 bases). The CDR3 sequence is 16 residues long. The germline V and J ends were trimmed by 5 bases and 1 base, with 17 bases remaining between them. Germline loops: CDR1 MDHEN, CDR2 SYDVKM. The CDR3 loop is CASSDQQVGSQETQYF. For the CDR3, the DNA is TGTGCCAGCAGTGACCAACAGGTGGGGTCCCAAGAGACCCAGTACTTC. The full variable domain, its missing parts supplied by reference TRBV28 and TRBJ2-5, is DVKVTQSSRYLVKRTGEKVFLECVQDMDHENMFWYRQDPGLGLRLIYFSYDVKMKEKGDIPEGYSVSREKKERFSLILESASTNQTSMYLCASSDQQVGSQETQYFGPGTRLLVL.

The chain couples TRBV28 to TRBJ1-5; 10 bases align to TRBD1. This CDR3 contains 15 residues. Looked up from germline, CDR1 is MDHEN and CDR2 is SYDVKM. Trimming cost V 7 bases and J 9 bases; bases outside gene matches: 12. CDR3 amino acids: CASTSSDRGRGPQHF. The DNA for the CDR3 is TGTGCCAGCACATCATCCGACAGGGGGCGAGGGCCCCAGCATTTT.

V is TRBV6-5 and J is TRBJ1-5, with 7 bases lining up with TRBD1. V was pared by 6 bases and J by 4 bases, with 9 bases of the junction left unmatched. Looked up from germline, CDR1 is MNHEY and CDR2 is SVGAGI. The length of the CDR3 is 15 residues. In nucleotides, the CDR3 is TGTGCCAGCAGGACAACAGGGGACGGAAATCAGCCCCAGCATTTT. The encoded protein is CASRTTGDGNQPQHF.

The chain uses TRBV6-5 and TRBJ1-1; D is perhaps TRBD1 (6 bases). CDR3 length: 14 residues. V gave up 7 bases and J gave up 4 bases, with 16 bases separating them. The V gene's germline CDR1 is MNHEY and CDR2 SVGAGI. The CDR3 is CASIKGQGTTEAFF. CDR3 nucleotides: TGTGCCAGCATAAAAGGGCAGGGGACCACTGAAGCTTTCTTT.

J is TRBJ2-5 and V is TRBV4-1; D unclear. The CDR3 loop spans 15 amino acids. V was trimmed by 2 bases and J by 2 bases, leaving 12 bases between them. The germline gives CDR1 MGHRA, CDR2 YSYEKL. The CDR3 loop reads CASSQSLRLQETQYF. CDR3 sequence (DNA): TGCGCCAGCAGCCAATCGCTCAGACTGCAAGAGACCCAGTACTTC.

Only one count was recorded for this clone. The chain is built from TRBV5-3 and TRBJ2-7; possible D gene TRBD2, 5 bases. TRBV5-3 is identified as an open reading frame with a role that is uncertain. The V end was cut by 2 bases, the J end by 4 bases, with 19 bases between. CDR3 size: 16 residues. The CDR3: CARSFTGETAPYEQYF. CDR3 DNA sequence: TGTGCCAGAAGCTTCACCGGGGAAACCGCGCCGTACGAGCAGTACTTC.

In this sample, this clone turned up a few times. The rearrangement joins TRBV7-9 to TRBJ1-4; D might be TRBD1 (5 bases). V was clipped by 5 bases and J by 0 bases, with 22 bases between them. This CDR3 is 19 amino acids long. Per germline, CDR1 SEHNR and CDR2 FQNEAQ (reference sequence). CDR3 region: CASSQSRVGQGATNEKLFF. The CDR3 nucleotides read TGTGCCAGCAGCCAAAGTCGGGTTGGGCAGGGCGCAACTAATGAAAAACTGTTTTTT.

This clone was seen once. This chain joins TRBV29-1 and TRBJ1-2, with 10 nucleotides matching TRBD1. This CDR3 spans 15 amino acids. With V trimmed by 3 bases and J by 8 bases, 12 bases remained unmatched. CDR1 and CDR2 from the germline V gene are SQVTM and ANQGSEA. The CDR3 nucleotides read TGCAGCGTTGAGTTGTTCGGGACAGGGGTAGGCGGCTACACCTTC. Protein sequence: CSVELFGTGVGGYTF.

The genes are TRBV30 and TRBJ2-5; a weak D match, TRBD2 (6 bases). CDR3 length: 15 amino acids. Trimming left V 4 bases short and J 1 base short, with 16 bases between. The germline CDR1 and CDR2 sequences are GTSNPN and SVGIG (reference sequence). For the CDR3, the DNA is TGTGCCTGGAAGAGCTATTTAGCGGTCCAAGAGACCCAGTACTTC. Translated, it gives CAWKSYLAVQETQYF.